The 10 T cell receptor beta chains below come from one sample, sequenced in a study of molecular identifiers for immune sequencing clone quantification. Via MiXCR, TCRdb re-called the PCR reads, giving one row per CDR3 protein. This table has about 510,000 distinct CDR3 sequences, around a fifth appearing once. The sample consisted of naive CD8+ T cells from blood, with Jurkat cell RNA spiked in. Subset given: FACS-sorted CD8+CD4-CCR7+CD45RA+ naive T cells. All receptors come from a human donor in good health. Some libraries in this study had Jurkat cell RNA spiked in.

This clonotype has at least ten counts. The chain links TRBV29-1 to TRBJ2-1; 9 bases map to TRBD2. V shed 3 bases, J shed 3 bases, and the junction held 12 bases outside the gene matches. This CDR3 spans 17 amino acids. Germline values: CDR1 SQVTM, CDR2 ANQGSEA. DNA of the CDR3: TGCAGCGTTGAGTTAGCGGGGGCGCCGATCTTCTACAATGAGCAGTTCTTC. Translation: CSVELAGAPIFYNEQFF.

J is TRBJ2-7 and V is TRBV12-3 or TRBV12-4; tentative D call: TRBD2 (5 bases). Trimming cost V 1 base and J 5 bases, with 12 bases left between them. The CDR3 consists of 14 residues. The CDR3 sequence: CASSLGGVANEQYF. CDR3 nucleotides: TGTGCCAGCAGTTTAGGGGGAGTTGCTAACGAGCAGTACTTC.

This clonotype was found a few times. The rearrangement links TRBV7-9 to TRBJ2-2; 12 bases are shared with TRBD1. V lost 5 bases and J lost 9; bases outside the gene matches: 10. Germline CDR1 is SEHNR and CDR2 is FQNEAQ (reference sequence). The CDR3 runs to 16 residues. CDR3 DNA: TGTGCCAGCAGCCCCCCCCGGGACAGGGGGCATAGGGAGCTGTTTTTT. Translated: CASSPPRDRGHRELFF.

The chain's CDR3 is CASSQEGGGISYEQYF. The CDR3 bases are TGTGCCAGCAGCCAAGAAGGAGGAGGTATTTCCTACGAGCAGTACTTC. The chain carries TRBV4-2 and TRBJ2-7; perhaps TRBD2 as D (5 bases). The ends were cut back, 0 bases at V and 1 base at J, with 13 bases in the middle. Germline lookup yields CDR1 LGHNA and CDR2 YNFKEQ. The CDR3 runs to 16 residues.

This sequence joins TRBV9 and TRBJ2-5, with a weak D call TRBD2 (5 bases). The length of the CDR3 is 15 residues. The V end was cut by 4 bases, the J end by 1 base, with 14 bases between. Germline V CDR1 and CDR2: SGDLS, YYNGEE. CDR3: CASSPARLAQETQYF. The DNA of the CDR3 is TGTGCCAGCAGCCCCGCTAGGCTAGCCCAAGAGACCCAGTACTTC.

This clonotype was recorded many times. In DNA form, the CDR3 reads TGTGCCAGCAGCCGCAGGGGGCCCTACGAGCAGTACTTC. Its translation is CASSRRGPYEQYF. This rearrangement joins TRBV7-8 to TRBJ2-7, with TRBD1 matching over 8 bases. The trim removed 5 bases at V and 2 bases at J, leaving 2 bases unmatched. Per the germline V gene, CDR1 is SGHVS and CDR2 is FQNEAQ. The CDR3 runs to 13 residues.

This clonotype was seen just once. The chain links TRBV27 to TRBJ2-7; 9 positions match TRBD1. The germline V gene has CDR1 MNHEY and CDR2 SMNVEV (reference sequence). The CDR3 covers 16 residues. With 6 bases clipped from V and 9 bases from J, the junction kept 18 bases outside the gene matches. CDR3 protein: CASSSPGTGLGLAQYF. For the CDR3, the DNA is TGTGCCAGCAGCAGTCCCGGGACAGGGTTAGGACTCGCGCAGTACTTC.

For this clonotype: With a much larger clone just one base away, this may be a read error. The chain carries TRBV11-2 and TRBJ2-7; the D is unclear. Per the germline V gene, CDR1 is SGHAT and CDR2 is FQNNGV. The CDR3 totals 13 residues. V shed 0 bases and J shed 7 bases, with 10 bases lying between them. The CDR3 sequence: CASSLDITVEQYF. The CDR3 coding sequence is TGTGCCAGCAGCTTAGACATCACGGTGGAGCAGTACTTC.

Points on this clonotype: Given the absence of the conserved phenylalanine or tryptophan at the CDR3 end, a read error is likely. The DNA for the CDR3 is TGTGCCACCAGCATGTTGGGGGACCGGGATCAAGTAGACTATAGCAATCAGCCCCAGCATTTG. The encoded protein is CATSMLGDRDQVDYSNQPQHL. V is TRBV15 and J is TRBJ1-5, with D perhaps TRBD1 (5 bases). The V end lost 4 bases, the J end lost 0 bases, and 28 bases lay between the germline ends. This CDR3 is built from 21 residues. Germline lookup yields CDR1 LNHNV and CDR2 YYDKDF (reference sequence).

Regarding this clonotype: A much more abundant neighbour one base away suggests this may be a read error. This chain connects TRBV6-6 to TRBJ2-3; D is undetermined. Germline values: CDR1 MNHNY, CDR2 SVGAGI (reference sequence). This CDR3 has 10 residues. Trimming removed 8 bases from V and 7 bases from J, with 7 bases in between. The CDR3 spells CASGGHTQYF. CDR3 sequence (DNA): TGTGCCAGCGGCGGCCATACGCAGTATTTT.